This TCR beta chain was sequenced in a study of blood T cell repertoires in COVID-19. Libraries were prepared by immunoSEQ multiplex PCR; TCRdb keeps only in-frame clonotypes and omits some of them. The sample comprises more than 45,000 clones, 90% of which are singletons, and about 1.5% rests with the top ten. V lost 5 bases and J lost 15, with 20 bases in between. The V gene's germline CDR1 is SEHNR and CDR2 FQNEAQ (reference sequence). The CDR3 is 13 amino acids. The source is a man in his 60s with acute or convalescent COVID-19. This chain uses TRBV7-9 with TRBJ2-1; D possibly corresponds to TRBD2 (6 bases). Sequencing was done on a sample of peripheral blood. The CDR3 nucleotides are TGTGCCAGCAGCCTCAACTCTGGGGGGATTCTGTTCTTC. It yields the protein CASSLNSGGILFF.